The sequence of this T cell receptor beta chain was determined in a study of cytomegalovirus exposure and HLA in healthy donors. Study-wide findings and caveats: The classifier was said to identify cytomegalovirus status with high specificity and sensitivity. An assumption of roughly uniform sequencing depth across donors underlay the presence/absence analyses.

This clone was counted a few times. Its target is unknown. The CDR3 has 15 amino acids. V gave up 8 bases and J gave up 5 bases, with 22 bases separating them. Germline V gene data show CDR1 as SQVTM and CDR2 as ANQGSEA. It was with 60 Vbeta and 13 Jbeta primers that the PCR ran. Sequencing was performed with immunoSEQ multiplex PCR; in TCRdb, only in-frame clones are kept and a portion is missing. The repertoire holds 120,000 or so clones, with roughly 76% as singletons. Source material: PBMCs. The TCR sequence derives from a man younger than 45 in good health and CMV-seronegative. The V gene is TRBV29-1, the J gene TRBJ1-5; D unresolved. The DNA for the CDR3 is TGCAGCTGCCCCGTGAACCGCGGGCCCTATCAGCCCCAGCATTTT. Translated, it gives CSCPVNRGPYQPQHF.